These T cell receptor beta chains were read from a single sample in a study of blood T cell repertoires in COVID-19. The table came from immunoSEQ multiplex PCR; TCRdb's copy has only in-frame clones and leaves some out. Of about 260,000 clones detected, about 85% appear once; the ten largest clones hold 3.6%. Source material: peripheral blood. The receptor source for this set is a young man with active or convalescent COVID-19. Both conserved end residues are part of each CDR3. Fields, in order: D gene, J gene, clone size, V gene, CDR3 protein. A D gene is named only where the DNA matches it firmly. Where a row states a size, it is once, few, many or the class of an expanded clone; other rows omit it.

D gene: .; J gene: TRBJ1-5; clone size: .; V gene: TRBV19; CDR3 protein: CASSIDDSPFQPQHF
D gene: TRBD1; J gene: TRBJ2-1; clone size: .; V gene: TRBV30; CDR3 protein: CAWSRDRVFF
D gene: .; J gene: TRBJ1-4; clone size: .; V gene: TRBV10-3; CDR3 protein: CAISESVGAGFQEKLFF
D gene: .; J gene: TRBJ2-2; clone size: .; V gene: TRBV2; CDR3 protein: CASFPRNTGELFF
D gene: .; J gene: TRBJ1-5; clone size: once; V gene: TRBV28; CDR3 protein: CASNSGQPQHF
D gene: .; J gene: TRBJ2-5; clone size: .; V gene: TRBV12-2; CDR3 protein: CASRLEETRTGEKTQYF
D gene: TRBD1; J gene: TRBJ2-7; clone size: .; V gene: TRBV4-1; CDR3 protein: CASSPSTGFYEQYF
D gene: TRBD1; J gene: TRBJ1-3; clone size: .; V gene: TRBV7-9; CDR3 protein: CASSLGTGGVSGNTIYF
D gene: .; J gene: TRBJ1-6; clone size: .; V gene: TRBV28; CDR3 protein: CASSGYEGHYNSPLHF
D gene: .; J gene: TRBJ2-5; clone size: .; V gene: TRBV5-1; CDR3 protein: CASRMSGQWQETQYF
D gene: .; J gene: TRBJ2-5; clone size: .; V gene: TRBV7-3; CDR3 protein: CASSLNPAGAGETQYF
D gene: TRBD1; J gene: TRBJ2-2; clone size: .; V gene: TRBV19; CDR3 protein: CASRDRLNTGELFF
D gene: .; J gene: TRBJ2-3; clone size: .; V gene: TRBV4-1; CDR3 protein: CASSHAGGPDTQYF
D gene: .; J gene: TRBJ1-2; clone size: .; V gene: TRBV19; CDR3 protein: CASSVGSHGYTF
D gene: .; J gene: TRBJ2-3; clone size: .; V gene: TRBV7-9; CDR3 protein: CASSPRQGGIDTQYF
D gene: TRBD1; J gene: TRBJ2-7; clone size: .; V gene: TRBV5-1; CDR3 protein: CASSSTGSYEQYF
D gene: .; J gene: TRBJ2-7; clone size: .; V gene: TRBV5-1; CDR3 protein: CASKTGMNYEQYF
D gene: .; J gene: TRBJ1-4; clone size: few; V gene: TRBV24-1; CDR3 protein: CATSETGTTNEKLFF
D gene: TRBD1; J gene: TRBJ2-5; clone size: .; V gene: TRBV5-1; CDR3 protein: CASSRDSTQETQYF
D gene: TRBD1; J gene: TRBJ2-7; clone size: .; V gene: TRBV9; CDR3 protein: CASSAWDRDSYEQYF
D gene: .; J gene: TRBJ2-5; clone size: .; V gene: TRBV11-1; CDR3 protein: CASSLALTTKETQYF
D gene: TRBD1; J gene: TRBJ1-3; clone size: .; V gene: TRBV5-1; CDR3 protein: CASSFGTERNTIYF
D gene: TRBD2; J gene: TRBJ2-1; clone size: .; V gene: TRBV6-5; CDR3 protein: CAIALGGSGNEQFF
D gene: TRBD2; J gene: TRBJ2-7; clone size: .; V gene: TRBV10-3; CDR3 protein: CAISEGTSGYEQYF